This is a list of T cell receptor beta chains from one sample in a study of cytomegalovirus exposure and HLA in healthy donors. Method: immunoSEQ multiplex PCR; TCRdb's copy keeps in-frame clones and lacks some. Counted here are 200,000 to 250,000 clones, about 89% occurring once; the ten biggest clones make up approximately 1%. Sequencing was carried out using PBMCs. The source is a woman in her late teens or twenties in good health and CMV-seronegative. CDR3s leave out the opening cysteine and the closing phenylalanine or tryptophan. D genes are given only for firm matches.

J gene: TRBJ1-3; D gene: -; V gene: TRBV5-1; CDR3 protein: ASSQGIGSGNTIY
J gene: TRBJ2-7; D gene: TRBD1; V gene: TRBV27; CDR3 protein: ASSLQGAEQY
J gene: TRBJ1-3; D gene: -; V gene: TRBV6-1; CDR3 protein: ASRNFLVGNTIY
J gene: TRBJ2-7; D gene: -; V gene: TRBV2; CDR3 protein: ASKKWTDEQY
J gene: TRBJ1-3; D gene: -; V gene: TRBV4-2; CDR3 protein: ASSQDWSSGNTIY
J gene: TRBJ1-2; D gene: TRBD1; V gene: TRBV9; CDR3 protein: ASSVGTGRDGYT
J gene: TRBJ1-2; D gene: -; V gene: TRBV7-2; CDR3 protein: ASSLLYGYT
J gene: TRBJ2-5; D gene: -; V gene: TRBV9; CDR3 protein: ASSVAGQKETQY
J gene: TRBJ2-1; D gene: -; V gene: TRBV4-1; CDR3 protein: ASSHAWEVAGEQF
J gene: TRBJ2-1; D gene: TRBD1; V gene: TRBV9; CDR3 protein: ASSVEGASGNEQF
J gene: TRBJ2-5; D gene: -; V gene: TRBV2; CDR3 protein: ASSGVKVGGMETQY
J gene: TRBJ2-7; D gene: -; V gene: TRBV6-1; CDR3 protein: ASSEKSHYEQY
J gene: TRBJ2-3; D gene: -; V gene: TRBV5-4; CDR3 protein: ASSLSGTQY
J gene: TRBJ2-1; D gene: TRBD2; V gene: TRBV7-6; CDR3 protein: ASSGTSGSLNEQF
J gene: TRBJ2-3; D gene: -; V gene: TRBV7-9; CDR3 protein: ASSLGEAESTDTQY
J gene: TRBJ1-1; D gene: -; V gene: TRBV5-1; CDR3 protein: ASSVRAGSLDTEAF
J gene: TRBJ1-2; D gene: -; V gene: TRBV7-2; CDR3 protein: ASSFSSQVYGYT
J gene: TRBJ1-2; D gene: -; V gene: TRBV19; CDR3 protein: ASSAGARKGYT
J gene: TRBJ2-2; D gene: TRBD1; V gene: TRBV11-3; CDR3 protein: ASSLGGQGNTGELF
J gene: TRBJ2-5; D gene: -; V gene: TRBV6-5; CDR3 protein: ASSYHETQY
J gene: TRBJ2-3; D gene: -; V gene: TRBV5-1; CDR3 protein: ASSSGDITDTQY
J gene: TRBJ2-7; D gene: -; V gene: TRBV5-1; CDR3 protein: ASSLDQRAYEQY
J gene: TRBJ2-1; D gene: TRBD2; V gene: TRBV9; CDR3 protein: ASSVAGRAHNEQF
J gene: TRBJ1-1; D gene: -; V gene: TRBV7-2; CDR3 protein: ASSPPTVNTEAF
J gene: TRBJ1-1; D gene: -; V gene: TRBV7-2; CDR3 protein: ASSLAGGNTEAF
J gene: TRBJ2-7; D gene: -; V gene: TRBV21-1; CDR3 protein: ASSTHPYEASYEQY
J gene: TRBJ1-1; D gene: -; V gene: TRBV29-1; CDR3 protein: SVELAGLKTEAF
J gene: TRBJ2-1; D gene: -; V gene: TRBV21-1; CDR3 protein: ASSLAGVYNEQF
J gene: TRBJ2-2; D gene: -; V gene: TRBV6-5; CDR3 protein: ASSKTRNTGELF
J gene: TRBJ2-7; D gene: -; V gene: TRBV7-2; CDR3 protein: ASSLGGVTYEQY
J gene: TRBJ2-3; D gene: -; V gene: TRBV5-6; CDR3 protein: ASSQDRITDTQY
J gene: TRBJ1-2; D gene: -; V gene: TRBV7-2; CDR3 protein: ASSLGAGDGYT
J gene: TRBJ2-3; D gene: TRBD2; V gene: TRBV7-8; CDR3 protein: ASSLGLAGGIYTDTQY
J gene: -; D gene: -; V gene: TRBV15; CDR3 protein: ATSTSEAYEQY
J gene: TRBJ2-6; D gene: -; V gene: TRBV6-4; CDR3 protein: ASSETSTSSGANVLT
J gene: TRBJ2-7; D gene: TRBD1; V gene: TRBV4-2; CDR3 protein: ASSHAGTGAYEQY
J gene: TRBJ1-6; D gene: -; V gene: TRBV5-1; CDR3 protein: ASSFRTRRLNSPLH
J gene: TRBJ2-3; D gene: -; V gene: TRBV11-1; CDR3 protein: ASSLSSSGTQY
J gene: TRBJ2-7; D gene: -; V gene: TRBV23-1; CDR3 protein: ASSQRPFGRPTYEQY